This TCR beta chain appears in the sequencing data of a study of multiple sclerosis patients with progressive multifocal leukoencephalopathy. Study results and limitations: Whether JC virus or general immunocompromise explains the findings remained unclear. Before and during natalizumab, the clones expanded at PML already existed.

The survey-level immunoSEQ assay was used. Assay: immunoSEQ multiplex PCR; the TCRdb copy retains only in-frame clones and omits some. The sample lists approximately 28,000 clones, roughly 87% occurring once. Concerning this clone itself: Antigen: not known.

The CDR3 spans 15 residues. Trimming took off 0 bases at V and 2 bases at J, with 9 bases between the two ends. From germline, CDR1 is MGHRA and CDR2 YSYEKL. Time point given: time of PML onset. At PML onset, T3 blood samples were taken. This sample comprised PBMCs, obtained from a patient treated with natalizumab. The source of this sequence is a woman aged 40 to 49 with progressive multifocal leukoencephalopathy. The V and J genes are TRBV4-1 and TRBJ2-3; D call uncertain. The CDR3 sequence: CASSQDGATTDTQYF. The CDR3 DNA reads as TGCGCCAGCAGCCAAGATGGAGCTACCACAGATACGCAGTATTTT.